What follows is one T cell receptor beta chain and its context. This table comes from immunoSEQ multiplex PCR, and its TCRdb copy is limited to in-frame clones, with some not included. The profile covers some 250,000 clones, with 88% appearing a single time and about 11% taken by the ten largest. Germline V gene sequence: CDR1 MDHEN, CDR2 SYDVKM. The ends were cut back, 4 bases at V and 1 base at J, with 13 bases in the middle. This CDR3 is 15 amino acids long. The treatment was: roughly 20 received Ad26.COV2.S at low or high dose, single or two shots; about 5 received placebo; per-sample allocation not given. Specimens were obtained on day 63 following the first vaccine or placebo injection. The source of the sample is a study of Ad26.COV2.S vaccination and SARS-CoV-2 variants.

The sequence derives from a person aged 18-60 years who received the Ad26.COV2.S COVID-19 vaccine or a placebo. The chain recombines TRBV28 with TRBJ1-1; TRBD1 might be the D (6 bases). Here the sequenced sample was peripheral blood, taken in a trial of Ad26.COV2.S vaccine versus placebo. The CDR3, as DNA: TGTGCCAGCAGTTCCTCAGGGGATACGAACACTGAAGCTTTCTTT. It encodes CASSSSGDTNTEAFF.